These T cell receptor beta chains were read from a single sample in a study of blood T cell repertoires in COVID-19. The data were produced by immunoSEQ multiplex PCR, yet TCRdb's version contains in-frame clones alone and is incomplete. The sample has about 34,000 clones; approximately 77% are singletons. The sequenced sample consisted of peripheral blood. The receptors derive from a human donor in a cohort sampled during active COVID-19. CDR3s include the opening cysteine and the closing phenylalanine or tryptophan. Fields, in order: CDR3 length, D gene, V gene, J gene, clone size, CDR3 DNA, CDR3 protein. The D gene is left open where the match is weak. Clone size, where shown, is once, few, many, or a class for clones that have expanded.

15,-,TRBV5-5,TRBJ1-5,-,TGTGCCAGCAGCTTGGTGAGAGGAGAAAATCAGCCCCAGCATTTT,CASSLVRGENQPQHF
17,-,TRBV13,TRBJ1-3,few,TGTGCCAGCAGCTTACGGCGGGGACGCCACTCTGGAAACACCATATATTTT,CASSLRRGRHSGNTIYF
16,-,TRBV6-1,TRBJ1-3,-,TGTGCCAGCAGTGGCAGAGGGTTCTTCTCTGGAAACACCATATATTTT,CASSGRGFFSGNTIYF
15,-,TRBV19,TRBJ1-1,-,TGTGCCAGTATCAACCCTCGGGGGGCGGGAACTGAAGCTTTCTTT,CASINPRGAGTEAFF
15,TRBD1,TRBV5-8,TRBJ1-2,few,TGTGCCAGCAGCGCTCCGGGACAGGGTGATCATGGCTACACCTTC,CASSAPGQGDHGYTF
15,-,TRBV3-1/TRBV3-2,TRBJ2-3,-,TGTGCCAGCAGCCAAGGCGGGGTTCACACAGATACGCAGTATTTT,CASSQGGVHTDTQYF
14,-,TRBV28,TRBJ1-4,few,TGTGCCGCCAACCCGACGGGGTACGGTGAAAAACTGTTTTTT,CAANPTGYGEKLFF
15,TRBD1,TRBV19,TRBJ1-2,-,TGTGCCAGTAGTAGCAGAACAGGGGATAACTATGGCTACACCTTC,CASSSRTGDNYGYTF
17,TRBD1,TRBV6-6,TRBJ1-1,once,TGTGCCAGCAGTCATAGACAGGGGAAAGGAAGTGGGACTGAAGCTTTCTTT,CASSHRQGKGSGTEAFF
17,TRBD1,TRBV7-6,TRBJ2-2,once,TGTGCCAGCAGCTTAGGGACAGGGGCCACCAACACCGGGGAGCTGTTTTTT,CASSLGTGATNTGELFF
15,-,TRBV18,TRBJ2-1,few,TGTGCCAGCTCAGCGGGACTCGTATCCTACAATGAGCAGTTCTTC,CASSAGLVSYNEQFF
11,-,TRBV28,TRBJ2-7,-,TGTGCCAGCAGTTCTCGCTACGAGCAGTACTTC,CASSSRYEQYF
17,-,TRBV28,TRBJ1-6,-,TGTGCCAGCAGCCGCCGAGGGGGAAGTTCTTATAATTCACCCCTCCACTTT,CASSRRGGSSYNSPLHF
15,TRBD1,TRBV5-5,TRBJ1-4,-,TGTGCCAGCAGCTTGGTCCGGGACAGGGTGGGGAAACTGTTTTTT,CASSLVRDRVGKLFF
13,TRBD2,TRBV30,TRBJ2-1,once,TGTGCCTCGCGGGAGGGAGGCTACAATGAGCAGTTCTTC,CASREGGYNEQFF
14,-,TRBV6-5,TRBJ1-2,-,TGTGCCAGCAGTTCAGGGCTGGGGAACTATGGCTACACCTTC,CASSSGLGNYGYTF
16,-,TRBV5-1,TRBJ1-6,-,TGCGCCAGCAGCTTGGCCGGGTGGGAGGGGAATTCACCCCTCCACTTT,CASSLAGWEGNSPLHF
13,TRBD1,TRBV29-1,TRBJ2-7,-,TGCAGCGTTGTAGGACAGGGGGGGCTGGAGCAGTACTTC,CSVVGQGGLEQYF
15,-,TRBV7-2,TRBJ2-2,-,TGTGCCAGCAGCTTAACTAGCAGCTACACCGGGGAGCTGTTTTTT,CASSLTSSYTGELFF
15,-,TRBV4-1,TRBJ1-1,-,TGCCCCCGCCCCCGCCGGGGGGCGCGGAACACTGAAGCTTTCTTT,CPRPRRGARNTEAFF
14,-,TRBV15,TRBJ1-1,once,TGTGCCACCAGCAGAGATGTGGGGGGAACTGAAGCTTTCTTT,CATSRDVGGTEAFF
16,-,TRBV5-6,TRBJ1-2,-,TGTGCCAGCAGCCAAGGAGGGGGGGCCCCTGGCTATGGCTACACCTTC,CASSQGGGAPGYGYTF
15,TRBD1,TRBV10-3,TRBJ2-3,-,TGTGCCATCAAGGGACAGGGGTTGATCACAGATACGCAGTATTTT,CAIKGQGLITDTQYF
16,TRBD1,TRBV7-9,TRBJ2-5,-,TGTGCCAGCAGTTCGGCCGGGACAGGGTGGCAAGAGACCCAGTACTTC,CASSSAGTGWQETQYF
15,-,TRBV6-1,TRBJ2-7,-,TGTGCCAGCAGTGAGACGCGGGGCCCGCCCTACGAGCAGTACTTC,CASSETRGPPYEQYF
15,-,TRBV27,TRBJ2-1,-,TGTGCCAGCACTTCTTCCGGACAGCGATTCAATGAGCAGTTCTTC,CASTSSGQRFNEQFF
15,-,TRBV29-1,TRBJ2-5,-,TGCAGCGTGACCAGGGGAACAGGGACCCAAGAGACCCAGTACTTC,CSVTRGTGTQETQYF
16,-,TRBV6-6,TRBJ1-3,-,TGTGCCAGCAGTCGAGGAGGGCCAGGCTCTGGAAACACCATATATTTT,CASSRGGPGSGNTIYF
14,-,TRBV2,TRBJ1-2,-,TGTGCCAGCATCCGATTCGGGAGTTTCGGGGGCTACACCTTC,CASIRFGSFGGYTF
18,-,TRBV7-9,TRBJ2-7,-,TGTGCCAGCAGCTTATCCCCAAGTTACAGGACCGTCTCCTACGAGCAGTACTTC,CASSLSPSYRTVSYEQYF
13,-,TRBV19,TRBJ1-2,-,TGTGCCAGCCATTCGGACACAATCTATGGCTACACCTTC,CASHSDTIYGYTF
14,-,TRBV28,TRBJ1-5,-,TGTGCCAGCAGTCCAAGACAGGTAGATCAGCCCCAGCATTTT,CASSPRQVDQPQHF
14,-,TRBV27,TRBJ2-3,-,TGTGCCAGCAGTCACCAAGGGGATACAGATACGCAGTATTTT,CASSHQGDTDTQYF
14,TRBD1,TRBV10-3,TRBJ2-7,-,TGTGCCATCATGGCCGGGACAGGGACCTACGAGCAGTACTTC,CAIMAGTGTYEQYF
17,TRBD2,TRBV4-3,TRBJ2-7,-,TGCGCCAGCAGCCAAGGCCTTGGGGCGGGAGGGGCCTACGAGCAGTACTTC,CASSQGLGAGGAYEQYF
16,TRBD2,TRBV7-3,TRBJ2-6,once,TGTGCCAGCAGCTATAGCGGGAGTGCTGGGGCCAACGTCCTGACTTTC,CASSYSGSAGANVLTF
15,TRBD1,TRBV7-9,TRBJ1-4,medium-sized,TGTGCCAGCAGCCCCTCGACAGGGGGTAATGAAAAACTGTTTTTT,CASSPSTGGNEKLFF
12,-,TRBV11-2,TRBJ1-1,-,TGTGCCAGCAGCTTTGGACTTGGCGAAGCTTTCTTT,CASSFGLGEAFF
12,-,TRBV11-2,TRBJ1-1,-,TGTGCCAGCAGCTTCGTCGGCACTGAAGCTTTCTTT,CASSFVGTEAFF
18,-,TRBV21-1,TRBJ2-1,few,TGTGCCAGCAGCACCACCGGGACTAGCGGGGGGGCGGGAAATGAGCAGTTCTTC,CASSTTGTSGGAGNEQFF
13,TRBD1,TRBV6-1,TRBJ1-2,-,TGTGCCAGCAGTGAAGCGACAGGGTTGGTCTACACCTTC,CASSEATGLVYTF
15,-,TRBV28,TRBJ2-7,-,TGTGCCAGCAGTTTTGGGGCAAAGGGCTCCTACGAGCAGTACTTC,CASSFGAKGSYEQYF
14,TRBD1,TRBV10-2,TRBJ1-5,-,TGCGCCAGCAGTGACACAGGGGGGAATCAGCCCCAGCATTTT,CASSDTGGNQPQHF
17,-,TRBV7-9,TRBJ1-2,-,TGTGCCAGCAGCTTGTCCGAGCCAAAACAGGGTACTGGTGGCTACACCTTC,CASSLSEPKQGTGGYTF
16,TRBD1,TRBV25-1,TRBJ1-6,-,TGTGCCAGCAGTGAGGTCAACAGGGGAACCAATTCACCCCTCCACTTT,CASSEVNRGTNSPLHF
18,TRBD1,TRBV13,TRBJ2-2,-,TGTGCCAGCAGCTCAAGGCCTGGACAGGGAAGAGAAACCGGGGAGCTGTTTTTT,CASSSRPGQGRETGELFF